This passage covers 26 T cell receptor beta chains from one sample sequenced in a study of blood T cell repertoires in COVID-19. Clones were sequenced by immunoSEQ multiplex PCR, and TCRdb holds only the in-frame ones, with some missing. The sample has approximately 290,000 clones; more than 65% are singletons. The sample was peripheral blood. The source is a person in their 70s with COVID-19, enrolled during active disease.

This rearrangement joins TRBV18 to TRBJ1-2, with D possibly TRBD1 on 6 matching bases. The V end lost 4 bases, the J end lost 3 bases, and 9 bases lay between the germline ends. The CDR3 has 13 amino acids. Germline V gives CDR1 KGHSH, CDR2 LQKENI. CDR3 bases: TGTGCCAGCTCACTAGGGGGATACTATGGCTACACCTTC. Its translation: CASSLGGYYGYTF.

The chain uses TRBV5-5 and TRBJ2-3; 9 bases align to TRBD1. V lost 5 bases, J lost 2 bases, and 15 bases stayed unmatched. The CDR3 is made up of 18 amino acids. The V gene's germline CDR1 is SGHKS and CDR2 YYEKEE (reference sequence). The CDR3 sequence: CASRSTFRDRVLTDTQYF. The CDR3 coding sequence is TGTGCCAGCAGGTCCACCTTCCGGGACAGGGTCCTCACAGATACGCAGTATTTT.

The J gene is TRBJ2-1, the V gene TRBV2; D remains ambiguous. The CDR3 is made up of 11 amino acids. Trimming pared 9 bases from V and 0 bases from J, leaving 3 bases between. The germline CDR1 and CDR2 sequences are SNHLY and FYNNEI. The CDR3 loop reads CARASYNEQFF. As DNA, the CDR3 is TGTGCCAGGGCCTCCTACAATGAGCAGTTCTTC.

CDR3 in DNA: TGTGCCAGCAGCTCGGACCGACGACTGGACAGGGTGGGAGAGACCCAGTACTTC. Its translation: CASSSDRRLDRVGETQYF. The J gene is TRBJ2-5, the V gene TRBV7-9, with TRBD1 matching 8 bases. The CDR3 runs to 18 residues. After removal of 4 bases from V and 4 bases from J, the junction contained 17 bases not matched to a gene. Germline CDR1 and CDR2: SEHNR and FQNEAQ (reference sequence).

The chain joins TRBV5-1 to TRBJ1-2; possibly TRBD1 for D (6 bases). V lost 2 bases and J lost 0, with 11 bases in between. The CDR3 extends over 15 amino acids. Germline V lookup: CDR1 SGHRS, CDR2 YFSETQ. The CDR3 sequence is CASSLTGHSNYGYTF. The CDR3 DNA reads TGCGCCAGCAGCTTAACGGGACATTCTAACTATGGCTACACCTTC.

The chain carries TRBV24-1 and TRBJ1-2, with 7 bases fitting TRBD1. V was clipped by 5 bases and J by 8 bases; unmatched bases: 4. This CDR3 has 12 amino acids. Looked up from germline, CDR1 is KGHDR and CDR2 is SFDVKD. CDR3 DNA sequence: TGTGCCACCAGTGTCGGGACAGAAGGCTACACCTTC. As protein: CATSVGTEGYTF.

Concerning this clone: One end of the junction fails to match germline, which may point to a read error. The J gene is TRBJ1-1, the V gene TRBV29-1, with TRBD1 matching 8 bases. CDR1 SQVTM and CDR2 ANQGSEA come from the germline V gene. This CDR3 has 12 residues. The chain's CDR3 is CAGGYRNTEAFF. CDR3 bases: TGTGCAGGGGGCTATAGGAACACTGAAGCTTTCTTT.

The rearrangement joins TRBV19 to TRBJ2-5, with 7 bases lining up with TRBD2. The length of the CDR3 is 16 residues. V gave up 10 bases and J gave up 5 bases; unmatched junction bases: 19. CDR1 and CDR2 (germline): LNHDA, SQIVND (reference sequence). In DNA, the CDR3 is TGTGCCAACAAAGTTGGTGCGGGGGAACCTGCCGAGACCCAGTACTTC. It encodes CANKVGAGEPAETQYF.

J is TRBJ2-1 and V is TRBV7-3, with 14 bases matching TRBD2. V dropped 8 bases and J dropped 9; count of bases not matched to a gene: 9. There are 15 residues in the CDR3. Germline-derived CDR1 and CDR2 are SGHTA and FQGTGA. The chain's CDR3 is CASGRGLAGVGEQFF. The CDR3 nucleotides read TGTGCCAGCGGGCGGGGACTAGCGGGAGTCGGTGAGCAGTTCTTC. Based on the CDR3 plus reference TRBV7-3 and TRBJ2-1, the full variable domain is GAGVSQTPSNKVTEKGKYVELRCDPISGHTALYWYRQSLGQGPEFLIYFQGTGAADDSGLPNDRFFAVRPEGSVSTLKIQRTERGDSAVYLCASGRGLAGVGEQFFGPGTRLTVL.

The rearrangement joins TRBV28 to TRBJ1-1; possible D gene TRBD1, 5 bases. With 7 bases removed from V and 4 bases from J, the gap between germline ends came to 19 bases. The CDR3 contains 15 residues. From germline, CDR1 is MDHEN and CDR2 SYDVKM. CDR3 protein: CASNQPGGGGTEAFF. The CDR3 coding sequence is TGTGCCAGCAATCAACCAGGTGGCGGGGGCACTGAAGCTTTCTTT.

V is TRBV5-6 and J is TRBJ2-5, with D unclear. Trimming pared 1 base from V and 1 base from J, leaving 8 bases between. The CDR3 sequence is 14 residues long. CDR1 and CDR2 from the germline V gene are SGHDT and YYEEEE. The CDR3: CASSLSLVQETQYF. The DNA for the CDR3 is TGTGCCAGCAGCTTGTCGTTAGTCCAAGAGACCCAGTACTTC.

The chain uses TRBV28 and TRBJ2-5; D possibly corresponds to TRBD2 (6 bases). The CDR3 has 15 amino acids. With 3 bases removed from V and 4 bases from J, the gap between germline ends came to 15 bases. Germline V lookup: CDR1 MDHEN, CDR2 SYDVKM. CDR3 protein: CASSLNSGLRETQYF. The CDR3 DNA sequence: TGTGCCAGCAGTTTGAATAGCGGACTCCGAGAGACCCAGTACTTC.

The rearrangement joins TRBV4-3 to TRBJ2-1; TRBD2 might be the D (6 bases). CDR3 length: 16 amino acids. The V end was cut by 1 base, the J end by 2 bases, with 12 bases between. CDR1 and CDR2 from the germline V gene are LGHNA and YSLEER. Here the CDR3 DNA reads TGCGCCAGCAGCCAAGCAGAGCGGGTCCCCTACAATGAGCAGTTCTTC. This gives the protein CASSQAERVPYNEQFF.

The chain carries TRBV19 and TRBJ2-7, with 11 bases aligning to TRBD1. Losses at the gene ends were 1 base for V and 6 bases for J; bases not matched to a gene: 2. CDR3 length: 14 residues. Germline-derived CDR1 and CDR2 are LNHDA and SQIVND (reference sequence). DNA of the CDR3: TGTGCCAGTAGTATAGTCGGACAGGGGGCCGAGCAGTACTTC. It encodes CASSIVGQGAEQYF. The full variable domain, in which reference TRBV19 and TRBJ2-7 provide the parts outside the CDR3, is DGGITQSPKYLFRKEGQNVTLSCEQNLNHDAMYWYRQDPGQGLRLIYYSQIVNDFQKGDIAEGYSVSREKKESFPLTVTSAQKNPTAFYLCASSIVGQGAEQYFGPGTRLTVT.

DNA of the CDR3: TGTGCCAGTAGTAGCCCCGGGATAACCTTCATCTATGGCTACACCTTC. Its translation is CASSSPGITFIYGYTF. This sequence joins TRBV19 and TRBJ1-2; D is unresolved. Germline V CDR1 and CDR2: LNHDA, SQIVND (reference sequence). V lost 4 bases, J lost 4 bases, and 19 bases lay in between. The CDR3 covers 16 residues. Combining the CDR3 with reference TRBV19 and TRBJ1-2 gives the whole variable domain DGGITQSPKYLFRKEGQNVTLSCEQNLNHDAMYWYRQDPGQGLRLIYYSQIVNDFQKGDIAEGYSVSREKKESFPLTVTSAQKNPTAFYLCASSSPGITFIYGYTFGSGTRLTVV.

This rearrangement joins TRBV5-4 to TRBJ1-5; D is possibly TRBD1 (5 bases). From germline, CDR1 is SGHNT and CDR2 YYREEE (reference sequence). CDR3 size: 13 residues. V lost 3 bases and J 5 bases, leaving 9 bases between the germline ends. CDR3 DNA: TGTGCCAGCAGCTCGGGACTAGATCAGCCCCAGCATTTT. Its protein is CASSSGLDQPQHF.

The chain is built from TRBV30 and TRBJ1-1; 7 bases map to TRBD1. The length of the CDR3 is 15 residues. Per the germline V gene, CDR1 is GTSNPN and CDR2 is SVGIG (reference sequence). V dropped 6 bases and J dropped 0; count of bases not matched to a gene: 10. In nucleotides, the CDR3 is TGTGCCTGTTTACCGGGACAGTTCATGAACACTGAAGCTTTCTTT. It is translated as CACLPGQFMNTEAFF.

J is TRBJ1-5 and V is TRBV27, with D perhaps TRBD1 (5 bases). With 5 bases removed from V and 6 bases from J, the gap between germline ends came to 17 bases. The CDR3 is 15 residues long. Germline V gives CDR1 MNHEY, CDR2 SMNVEV (reference sequence). The CDR3 DNA sequence: TGTGCCAGCAGTATAACAGGTTATGGTGGTCAGCCCCAGCATTTT. Its translation is CASSITGYGGQPQHF.

The chain is built from TRBV7-6 and TRBJ1-5; 7 bases agree with TRBD1. Germline V CDR1 and CDR2: SGHVS, FNYEAQ. V dropped 1 base and J dropped 2; count of bases not matched to a gene: 2. The CDR3 extends over 15 amino acids. CDR3 coding DNA: TGTGCCAGCAGCTTAGTAGGGACAGGCAATCAGCCCCAGCATTTT. Its translation: CASSLVGTGNQPQHF.

The rearrangement links TRBV7-2 to TRBJ2-3; the D gene is possibly TRBD1 (5 bases). The CDR3 consists of 14 residues. The V end lost 5 bases, the J end lost 0 bases, and 9 bases lay between the germline ends. Germline V CDR1 and CDR2: SGHTA, FQGNSA. The CDR3 loop reads CASSRTRSTDTQYF. The CDR3 bases are TGTGCCAGCAGCCGGACACGAAGCACAGATACGCAGTATTTT.

The chain combines TRBV7-9 with TRBJ1-1; TRBD1 is a possible D gene (6 bases). Germline CDR1 reads SEHNR; CDR2 reads FQNEAQ (reference sequence). Deletions cut 5 bases from V and 1 base from J, with 17 bases between. The CDR3 runs to 16 residues. The chain's CDR3 is CASSHFEGEPNTEAFF. The CDR3 DNA follows: TGTGCCAGCAGCCACTTTGAGGGGGAACCGAACACTGAAGCTTTCTTT.

The rearrangement uses TRBV5-4 and TRBJ1-1, with TRBD1 identical over 7 bases. The V segment lost 5 bases and the J segment 4 bases; nucleotides outside the gene matches: 8. The CDR3 totals 14 residues. Germline CDR1 reads SGHNT; CDR2 reads YYREEE (reference sequence). CDR3 amino acids: CASSYTGATTEAFF. The CDR3 coding sequence is TGTGCCAGCAGTTATACAGGGGCGACCACTGAAGCTTTCTTT.

This chain joins TRBV4-2 and TRBJ2-2; a weak D match, TRBD2 (7 bases). This CDR3 comprises 16 residues. The ends were cut back, 1 base at V and 0 bases at J, with 9 bases in the middle. Per germline, CDR1 LGHNA and CDR2 YNFKEQ. CDR3 DNA sequence: TGTGCCAGCAGCCAAGCGGGGGGCGCGAACACCGGGGAGCTGTTTTTT. Amino acids: CASSQAGGANTGELFF.

This clone was seen just once. The rearrangement links TRBV9 to TRBJ2-6; tentative D call: TRBD2 (5 bases). The length of the CDR3 is 16 residues. The V gene's germline CDR1 is SGDLS and CDR2 YYNGEE. Trimming pared 4 bases from V and 1 base from J, leaving 12 bases between. CDR3 DNA sequence: TGTGCCAGCAGCTCGGAGGCGTATTCTGGGGCCAACGTCCTGACTTTC. Translating it yields CASSSEAYSGANVLTF. The variable domain in full, with the rest retrieved from reference TRBV9 and TRBJ2-6, is DSGVTQTPKHLITATGQRVTLRCSPRSGDLSVYWYQQSLDQGLQFLIQYYNGEERAKGNILERFSAQQFPDLHSELNLSSLELGDSALYFCASSSEAYSGANVLTFGAGSRLTVL.

The chain couples TRBV23-1 to TRBJ1-5; the D gene is possibly TRBD1 (6 bases). TRBV23-1 is identified as an open reading frame with a role that is uncertain. The V end lost 3 bases, the J end lost 3 bases, and 24 bases lay between the germline ends. The length of the CDR3 is 19 residues. This CDR3 reads CASSQGKGVGSRNNQPQHF. CDR3 nucleotides: TGCGCCAGCAGTCAGGGCAAGGGGGTTGGTTCCCGCAACAATCAGCCCCAGCATTTT.

The chain recombines TRBV3-1 (or the pseudogene TRBV3-2) with TRBJ2-3; 13 bases fit TRBD2. The CDR3 is made up of 17 amino acids. Germline values: CDR1 LGHDT, CDR2 YNNKEL (reference sequence). Trimming removed 4 bases from V and 5 bases from J; junction bases left unmatched: 9. The CDR3 sequence: CASSPLPGLAGKDTQYF. CDR3 nucleotide sequence: TGTGCCAGCAGCCCCCTCCCGGGACTAGCGGGAAAAGATACGCAGTATTTT.